These T cell receptor beta chains were read from a single sample in a study of shared clonotypes between healthy human individuals. TCRdb keeps only in-frame clones here, not all; method: immunoSEQ multiplex PCR. The sample has over 750,000 clones; roughly 96% are singletons. Sequencing was carried out using naive CD8+ T cells sorted from blood. The origin of the receptors is a man aged 30 to 45 in good health. Each CDR3 is given with its conserved first and last residue. A D gene is named only where the DNA matches it firmly. Part of the rows lack a size; the others show once, few, many or a class for expanded clones.

CDR3 DNA: TGTGCCAGCAGTCTCGCCTCTAGCGGAGTATCCGTTCTCCCAACCAATGAGCAGTTCTTC; CDR3 protein: CASSLASSGVSVLPTNEQFF; D gene: TRBD2; CDR3 length: 20; clone size: .; J gene: TRBJ2-1; V gene: TRBV27
CDR3 DNA: TGTGCCAGCAGCTTATCCGGGGCTGAAGCTTTCTTT; CDR3 protein: CASSLSGAEAFF; D gene: .; CDR3 length: 12; clone size: .; J gene: TRBJ1-1; V gene: TRBV11-2
CDR3 DNA: TGTGCCAGCAGCTTACCGGGATCCTTAAGTATGGGGGCTTTCTTT; CDR3 protein: CASSLPGSLSMGAFF; D gene: .; CDR3 length: 15; clone size: .; J gene: TRBJ1-1; V gene: TRBV7-2
CDR3 DNA: TGTGCCAGTAGTATGGTGGGACTCGACGAGCAGTACTTC; CDR3 protein: CASSMVGLDEQYF; D gene: .; CDR3 length: 13; clone size: .; J gene: TRBJ2-7; V gene: TRBV19
CDR3 DNA: TGTGCCACCACTCCAGGGAGAACTGGAAACACCATATATTTT; CDR3 protein: CATTPGRTGNTIYF; D gene: .; CDR3 length: 14; clone size: .; J gene: TRBJ1-3; V gene: TRBV19
CDR3 DNA: TGTGCCAGTAAGATCACTAGACGGTCTTACGAGCAGTACTTC; CDR3 protein: CASKITRRSYEQYF; D gene: .; CDR3 length: 14; clone size: .; J gene: TRBJ2-7; V gene: TRBV19
CDR3 DNA: TGTGCCAGCAGTGCCGGGACTCCCCCATCACTGCAGTACTTC; CDR3 protein: CASSAGTPPSLQYF; D gene: .; CDR3 length: 14; clone size: .; J gene: TRBJ2-7; V gene: TRBV27
CDR3 DNA: TGTGCCAGCAGCTCGCGGACTAGTCCGAACACCGGGGAGCTGTTTTTT; CDR3 protein: CASSSRTSPNTGELFF; D gene: TRBD2; CDR3 length: 16; clone size: .; J gene: TRBJ2-2; V gene: TRBV7-9
CDR3 DNA: TGCAGCGTTGAACCCGAGTTGGGCGAGACCCAGTACTTC; CDR3 protein: CSVEPELGETQYF; D gene: .; CDR3 length: 13; clone size: .; J gene: TRBJ2-5; V gene: TRBV29-1
CDR3 DNA: TGTGCCAGCAGCGTGGGGACTAGCGGACCCTACAATGAGCAGTTCTTC; CDR3 protein: CASSVGTSGPYNEQFF; D gene: TRBD2; CDR3 length: 16; clone size: .; J gene: TRBJ2-1; V gene: TRBV11-2
CDR3 DNA: TGCGCCAGCAGTGAATCGCGGGGGATGAACACTGAAGCTTTCTTT; CDR3 protein: CASSESRGMNTEAFF; D gene: .; CDR3 length: 15; clone size: .; J gene: TRBJ1-1; V gene: TRBV10-1
CDR3 DNA: TGTGCCAGCAGCGGGGACGGCAATCAGCCCCAGCATTTT; CDR3 protein: CASSGDGNQPQHF; D gene: .; CDR3 length: 13; clone size: once; J gene: TRBJ1-5; V gene: TRBV7-9
CDR3 DNA: TGTGCCAGCAGACCACAGGGTCGCAATCAGCCCCAGCATTTT; CDR3 protein: CASRPQGRNQPQHF; D gene: .; CDR3 length: 14; clone size: .; J gene: TRBJ1-5; V gene: TRBV27
CDR3 DNA: TGCAGCGTTCCCCAAGCCAGCAACTATGGCTACACCTTC; CDR3 protein: CSVPQASNYGYTF; D gene: .; CDR3 length: 13; clone size: .; J gene: TRBJ1-2; V gene: TRBV29-1
CDR3 DNA: TGTGCCAGCAGTCTAAATAATCGGGCAGATACGCAGTATTTT; CDR3 protein: CASSLNNRADTQYF; D gene: .; CDR3 length: 14; clone size: .; J gene: TRBJ2-3; V gene: TRBV27
CDR3 DNA: TGTGCCAGCAGCTTATATAGCTCTGGGGCCAACGTCCTGACTTTC; CDR3 protein: CASSLYSSGANVLTF; D gene: .; CDR3 length: 15; clone size: .; J gene: TRBJ2-6; V gene: TRBV11-2
CDR3 DNA: TGTGCCAGCAGGGGACAGGGCAATGAGCAGTTCTTC; CDR3 protein: CASRGQGNEQFF; D gene: TRBD1; CDR3 length: 12; clone size: .; J gene: TRBJ2-1; V gene: TRBV28
CDR3 DNA: TGTGCCAGCAGTTACCGGGTCCAAGAGACCCAGTACTTC; CDR3 protein: CASSYRVQETQYF; D gene: .; CDR3 length: 13; clone size: once; J gene: TRBJ2-5; V gene: TRBV6-6
CDR3 DNA: TGTGCCAGCAGCCCCGACGTGCTAAGGTGGGTCACTGAAGCTTTCTTT; CDR3 protein: CASSPDVLRWVTEAFF; D gene: .; CDR3 length: 16; clone size: .; J gene: TRBJ1-1; V gene: TRBV5-5
CDR3 DNA: TGCAGCGTTCAGACAGGGGGAACTGAAGCTTTCTTT; CDR3 protein: CSVQTGGTEAFF; D gene: TRBD1; CDR3 length: 12; clone size: .; J gene: TRBJ1-1; V gene: TRBV29-1
CDR3 DNA: TGTGCCAGTAGTTCGTCCGTCTCCTACAATGAGCAGTTCTTC; CDR3 protein: CASSSSVSYNEQFF; D gene: .; CDR3 length: 14; clone size: .; J gene: TRBJ2-1; V gene: TRBV19
CDR3 DNA: TGTGCCAGCAGCGAATACAGGGTAGTGGGTTGGAATGAGCAGTTCTTC; CDR3 protein: CASSEYRVVGWNEQFF; D gene: .; CDR3 length: 16; clone size: .; J gene: TRBJ2-1; V gene: TRBV5-4
CDR3 DNA: TGTGCCAGCAGCTTAGCGACAACCTCTAATGAAAAACTGTTTTTT; CDR3 protein: CASSLATTSNEKLFF; D gene: .; CDR3 length: 15; clone size: .; J gene: TRBJ1-4; V gene: TRBV7-9